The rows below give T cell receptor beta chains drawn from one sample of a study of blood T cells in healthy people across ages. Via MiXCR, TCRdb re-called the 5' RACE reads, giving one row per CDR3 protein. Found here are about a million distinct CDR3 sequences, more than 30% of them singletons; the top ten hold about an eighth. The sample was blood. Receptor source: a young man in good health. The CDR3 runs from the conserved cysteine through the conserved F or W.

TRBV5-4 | CASSSNGGGDTQYF
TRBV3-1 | CASSTGPLGYTF
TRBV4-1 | CASGSRTGKYNEQFF
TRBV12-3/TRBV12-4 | CASSKNYGYTF
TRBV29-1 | CSVGASGTRSYHTF
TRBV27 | CASKAATDTQYF
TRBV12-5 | CASGFYAETQYF
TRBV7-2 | CASSTQTTDTQYF
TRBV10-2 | CASSELETQYF
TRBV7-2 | CASSFPTGAYGYTF
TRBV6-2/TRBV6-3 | CASSYSNTGTSGGYEQFF
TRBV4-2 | CASGYEVGGYTF
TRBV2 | CASSVARVGTDTQYF
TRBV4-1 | CASSQDFPGGANIQYF
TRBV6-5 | CASRYFRGAEAFF
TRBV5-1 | CASSLEVLGLGNEQFF
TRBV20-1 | CSASTLRTDEKLFF
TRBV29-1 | CSLADGPREQYF
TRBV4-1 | CASSQVPRTGELFF
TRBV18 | CASSQNQRTEAFF
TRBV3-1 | CASSQASRTSGRDTQYF
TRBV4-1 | CASSQVEFLAEQFF
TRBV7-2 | CASSGSGVSNQPQHF
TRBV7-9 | CASSLDRDIQETQYF
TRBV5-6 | CASSSLAGVWTYEQYF
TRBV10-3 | CAISEQAGGSYEQYF
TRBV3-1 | CASSRPPATEAFF
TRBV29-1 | CSSWDRDQGWANEQFF
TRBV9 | CASSVVPQETQYF
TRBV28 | CASTRDRADTEAFF
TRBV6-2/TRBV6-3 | CASSYDRGYTEAFF
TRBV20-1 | CSAVVGSTDNEQFF
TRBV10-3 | CATMGADSSYNSPLHF
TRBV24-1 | CATSAHRGNEQFF
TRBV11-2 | CASSPRTGDGNEQFF
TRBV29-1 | CSVERGDSYNEQFF
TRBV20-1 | CSARDRGQAGPQHF
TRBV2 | CASSEDTNSSEQYF
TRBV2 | CASSVDRGNQETQYF
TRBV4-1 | CASSQELAGGPLPETQYF
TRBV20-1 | CSARGLAGAQNEQFF
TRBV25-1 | CASRQQGTDGYTF
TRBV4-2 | CASSPRLQGYLNTEAFF
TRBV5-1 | CASSLYRQGAENEQFF
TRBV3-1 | CASSHTTGTRELFF
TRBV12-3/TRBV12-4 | CASSLSGQGPNEQFF
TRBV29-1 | CSVHKRQGFTDTQYF
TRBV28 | CASSRWGKEQYF
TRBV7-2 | CASSSLLVGTHLYEQYF
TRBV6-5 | CASSSWTGEGYTF
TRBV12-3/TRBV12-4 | CASRFWTATNEKLFF
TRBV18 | CASSGVGAGTGSNTEAFF
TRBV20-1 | CSARRLAGAATEFNEQFF
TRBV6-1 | CASSPRTGAGDEQYF
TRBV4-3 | CASSQDLGTGELFF